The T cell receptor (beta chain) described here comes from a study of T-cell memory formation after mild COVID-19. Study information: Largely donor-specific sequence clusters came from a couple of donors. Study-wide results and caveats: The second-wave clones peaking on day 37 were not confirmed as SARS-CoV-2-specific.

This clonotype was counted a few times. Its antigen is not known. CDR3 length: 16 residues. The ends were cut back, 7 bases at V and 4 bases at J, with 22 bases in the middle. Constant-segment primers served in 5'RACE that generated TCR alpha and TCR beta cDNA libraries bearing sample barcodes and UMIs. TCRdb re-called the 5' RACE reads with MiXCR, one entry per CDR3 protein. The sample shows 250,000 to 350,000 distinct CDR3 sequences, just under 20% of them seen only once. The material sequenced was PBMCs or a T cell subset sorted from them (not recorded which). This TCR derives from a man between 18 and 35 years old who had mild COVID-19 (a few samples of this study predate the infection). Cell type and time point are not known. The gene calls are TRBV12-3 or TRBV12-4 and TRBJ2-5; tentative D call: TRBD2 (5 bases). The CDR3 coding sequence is TGTGCCAGCACCTTCTCGCCGCAACTAGGCCTAGAGACCCAGTACTTC. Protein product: CASTFSPQLGLETQYF.